This T cell receptor (beta chain) was identified in a study of memory CD4+ T cells and cytomegalovirus serostatus. Turning to the study itself: Of the healthy Belgian adults, 9 or 10 were CMV seropositive and 24 seronegative. General study points: The CMV-associated TCR signature appears largely within the CD4+ memory repertoire.

This CDR3 comprises 14 residues. Germline V gives CDR1 SGHTA, CDR2 FQGNSA. V was cut by 2 bases and J by 8 bases, with 12 bases left in between. Libraries were prepared by immunoSEQ multiplex PCR; TCRdb keeps only in-frame clonotypes and omits some of them. This sample has 30,000 to 40,000 clones, with roughly 85% found just once. The sort gate was single viable CD3+CD4+CD8-CD45RO+ cells for memory CD4+ T cells. Total CD4+ T cells were enriched by CD4 positive selection. On this clone: Its target is not known.

Sequenced: memory CD4+ T cells from blood. The chain employs TRBV7-2 and TRBJ1-4; no clear D gene. This receptor was taken from an adult in good health and CMV-seropositive. The CDR3 reads CASSLKIGGEKLFF. CDR3 DNA sequence: TGTGCCAGCAGCTTAAAGATCGGCGGAGAAAAACTGTTTTTT.